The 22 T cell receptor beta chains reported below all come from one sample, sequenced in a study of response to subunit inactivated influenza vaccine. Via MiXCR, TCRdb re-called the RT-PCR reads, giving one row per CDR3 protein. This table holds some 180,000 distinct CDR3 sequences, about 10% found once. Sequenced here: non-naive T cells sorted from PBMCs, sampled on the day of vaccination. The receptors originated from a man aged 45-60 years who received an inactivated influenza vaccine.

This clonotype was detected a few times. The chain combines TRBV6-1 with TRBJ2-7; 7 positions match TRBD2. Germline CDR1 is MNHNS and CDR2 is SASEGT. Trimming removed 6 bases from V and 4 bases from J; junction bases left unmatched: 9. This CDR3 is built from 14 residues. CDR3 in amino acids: CASRPTGGGYEQYF. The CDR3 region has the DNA TGTGCCAGCAGACCCACTGGCGGGGGTTACGAGCAGTACTTC.

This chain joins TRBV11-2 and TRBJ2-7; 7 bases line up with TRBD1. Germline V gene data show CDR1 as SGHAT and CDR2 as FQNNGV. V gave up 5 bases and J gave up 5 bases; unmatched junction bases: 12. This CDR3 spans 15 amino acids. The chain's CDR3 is CASSTSPTGSNEQYF. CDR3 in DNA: TGTGCCAGCAGCACCAGCCCGACAGGGTCCAACGAGCAGTACTTC.

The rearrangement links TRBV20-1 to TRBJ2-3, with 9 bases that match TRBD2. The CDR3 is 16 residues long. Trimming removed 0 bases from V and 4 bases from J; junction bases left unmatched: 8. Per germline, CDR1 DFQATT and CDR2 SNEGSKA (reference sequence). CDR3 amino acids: CSARDASGALSDTQYF. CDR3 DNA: TGCAGTGCTAGAGATGCTAGCGGGGCTCTCTCAGATACGCAGTATTTT.

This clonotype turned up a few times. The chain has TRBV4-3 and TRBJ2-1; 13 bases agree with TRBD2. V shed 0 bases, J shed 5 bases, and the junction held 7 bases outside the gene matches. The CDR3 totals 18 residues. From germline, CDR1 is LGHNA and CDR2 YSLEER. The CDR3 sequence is CASSQDLTSGGTDNEQFF. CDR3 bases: TGCGCCAGCAGCCAAGATCTGACTAGCGGGGGGACCGACAATGAGCAGTTCTTC.

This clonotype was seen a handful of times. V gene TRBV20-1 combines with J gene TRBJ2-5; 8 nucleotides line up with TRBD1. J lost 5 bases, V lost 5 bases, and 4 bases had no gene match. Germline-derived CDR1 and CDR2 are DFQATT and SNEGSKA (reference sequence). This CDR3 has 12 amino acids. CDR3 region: CSAAGGAETQYF. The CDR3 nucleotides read TGCAGTGCTGCAGGGGGCGCGGAGACCCAGTACTTC.

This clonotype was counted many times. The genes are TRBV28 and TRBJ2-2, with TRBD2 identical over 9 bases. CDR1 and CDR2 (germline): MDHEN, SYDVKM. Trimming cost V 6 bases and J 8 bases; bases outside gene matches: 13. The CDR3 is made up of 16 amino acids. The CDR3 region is CASRSFKRGARGELFF. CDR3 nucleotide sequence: TGTGCCAGCAGAAGCTTTAAGCGGGGGGCTCGTGGGGAGCTGTTTTTT.

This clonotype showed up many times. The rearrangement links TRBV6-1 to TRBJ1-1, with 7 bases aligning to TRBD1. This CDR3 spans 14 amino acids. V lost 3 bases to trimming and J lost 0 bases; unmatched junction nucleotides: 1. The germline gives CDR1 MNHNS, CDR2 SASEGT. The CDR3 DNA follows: TGTGCCAGCAGTGACGGGACAGTGAACACTGAAGCTTTCTTT. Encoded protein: CASSDGTVNTEAFF.

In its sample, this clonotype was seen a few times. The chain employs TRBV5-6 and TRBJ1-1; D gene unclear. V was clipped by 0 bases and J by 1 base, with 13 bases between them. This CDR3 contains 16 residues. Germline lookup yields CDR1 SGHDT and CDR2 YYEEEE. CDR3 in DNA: TGTGCCAGCAGCTTGGCCCGGAGGAGCACGAACACTGAAGCTTTCTTT. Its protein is CASSLARRSTNTEAFF.

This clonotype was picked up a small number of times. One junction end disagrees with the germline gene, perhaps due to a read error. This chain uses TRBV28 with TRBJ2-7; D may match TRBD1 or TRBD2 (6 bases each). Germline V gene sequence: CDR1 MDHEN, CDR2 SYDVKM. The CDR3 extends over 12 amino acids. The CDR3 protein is CASNGGLTKPNF. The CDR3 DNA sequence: TGTGCCAGCAATGGGGGGCTCACTAAACCCAACTTC.

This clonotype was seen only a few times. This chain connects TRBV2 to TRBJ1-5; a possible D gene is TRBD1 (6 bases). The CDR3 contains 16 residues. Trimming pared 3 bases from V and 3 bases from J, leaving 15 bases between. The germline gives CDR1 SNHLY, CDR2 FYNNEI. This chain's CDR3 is CASSDSTYRANQPQHF. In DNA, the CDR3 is TGTGCCAGCAGTGATTCCACATACAGGGCCAATCAGCCCCAGCATTTT.

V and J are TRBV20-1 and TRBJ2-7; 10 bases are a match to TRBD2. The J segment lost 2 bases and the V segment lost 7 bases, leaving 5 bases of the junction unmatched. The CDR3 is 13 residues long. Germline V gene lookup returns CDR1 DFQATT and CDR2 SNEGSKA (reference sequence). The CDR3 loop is CSGLAGAPYEQYF. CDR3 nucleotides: TGCAGTGGGCTAGCGGGAGCCCCCTACGAGCAGTACTTC.

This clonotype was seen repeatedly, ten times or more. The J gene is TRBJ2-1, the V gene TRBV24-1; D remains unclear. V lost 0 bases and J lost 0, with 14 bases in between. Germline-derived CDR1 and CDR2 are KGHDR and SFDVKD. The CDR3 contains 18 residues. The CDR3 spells CATSDLNRAGSSYNEQFF. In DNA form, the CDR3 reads TGTGCCACCAGTGATTTGAACCGGGCAGGTAGCTCCTACAATGAGCAGTTCTTC.

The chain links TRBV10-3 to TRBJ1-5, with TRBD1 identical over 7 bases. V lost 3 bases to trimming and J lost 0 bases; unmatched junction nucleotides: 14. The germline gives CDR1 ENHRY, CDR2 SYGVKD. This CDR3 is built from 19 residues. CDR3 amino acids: CAISEDGWAGGNSNQPQHF. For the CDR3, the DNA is TGTGCCATCAGTGAAGATGGGTGGGCAGGGGGAAATAGCAATCAGCCCCAGCATTTT.

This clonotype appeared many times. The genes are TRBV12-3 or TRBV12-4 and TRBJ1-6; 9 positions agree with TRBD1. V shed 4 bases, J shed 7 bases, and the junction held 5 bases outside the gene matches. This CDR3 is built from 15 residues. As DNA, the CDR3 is TGTGCCAGCAGTTCCCGACAGGGGGGCAATTCACCCCTCCACTTT. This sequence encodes CASSSRQGGNSPLHF.

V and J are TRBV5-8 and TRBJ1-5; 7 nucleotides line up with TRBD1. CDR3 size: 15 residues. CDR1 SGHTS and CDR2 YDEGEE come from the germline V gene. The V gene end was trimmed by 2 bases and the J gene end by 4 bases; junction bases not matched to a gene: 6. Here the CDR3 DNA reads TGTGCCAGCAGCTTCACAGGGGCGAGGAATCAGCCCCAGCATTTT. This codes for CASSFTGARNQPQHF. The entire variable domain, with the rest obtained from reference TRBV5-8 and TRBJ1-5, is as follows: EAGVTQSPTHLIKTRGQQATLRCSPISGHTSVYWYQQALGLGLQFLLWYDEGEERNRGNFPPRFSGRQFPNYSSELNVNALELEDSALYLCASSFTGARNQPQHFGDGTRLSIL.

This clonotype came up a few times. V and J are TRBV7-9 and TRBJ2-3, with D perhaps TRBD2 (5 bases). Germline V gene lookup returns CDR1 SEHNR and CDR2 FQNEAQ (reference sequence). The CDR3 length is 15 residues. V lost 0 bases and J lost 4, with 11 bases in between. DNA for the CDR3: TGTGCCAGCAGCTTAGCGGGAGTGTACGCAGATACGCAGTATTTT. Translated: CASSLAGVYADTQYF.

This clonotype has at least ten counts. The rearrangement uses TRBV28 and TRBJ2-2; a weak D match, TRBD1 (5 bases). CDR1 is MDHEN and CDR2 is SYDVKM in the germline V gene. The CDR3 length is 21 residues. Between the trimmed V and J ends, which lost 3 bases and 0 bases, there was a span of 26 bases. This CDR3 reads CASSFFPSRSQGRANTGELFF. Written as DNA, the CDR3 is TGTGCCAGCAGTTTTTTTCCGTCCCGCAGCCAGGGTCGGGCGAACACCGGGGAGCTGTTTTTT.

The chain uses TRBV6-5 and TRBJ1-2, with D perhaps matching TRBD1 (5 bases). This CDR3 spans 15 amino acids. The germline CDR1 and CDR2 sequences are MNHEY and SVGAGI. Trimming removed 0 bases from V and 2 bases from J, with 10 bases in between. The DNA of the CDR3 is TGTGCCAGCAGTTACTCGAGAGGGGTGAACTATGGCTACACCTTC. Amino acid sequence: CASSYSRGVNYGYTF.

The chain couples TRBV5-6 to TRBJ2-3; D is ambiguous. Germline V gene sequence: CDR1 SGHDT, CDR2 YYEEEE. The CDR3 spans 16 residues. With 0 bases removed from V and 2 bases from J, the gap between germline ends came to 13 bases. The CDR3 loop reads CASSLVTGQITDTQYF. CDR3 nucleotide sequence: TGTGCCAGCAGCTTGGTCACGGGCCAAATCACAGATACGCAGTATTTT.

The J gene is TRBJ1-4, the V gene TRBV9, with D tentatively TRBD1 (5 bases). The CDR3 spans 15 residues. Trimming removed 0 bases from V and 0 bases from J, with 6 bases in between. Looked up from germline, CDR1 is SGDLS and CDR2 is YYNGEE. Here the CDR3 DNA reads TGTGCCAGCAGCGTAGGACAGACAACTAATGAAAAACTGTTTTTT. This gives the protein CASSVGQTTNEKLFF.

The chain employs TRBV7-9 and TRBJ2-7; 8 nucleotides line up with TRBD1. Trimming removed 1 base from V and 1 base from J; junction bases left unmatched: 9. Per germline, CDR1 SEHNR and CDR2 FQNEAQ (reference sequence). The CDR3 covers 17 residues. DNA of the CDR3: TGTGCCAGCAGCTTAGTAGGAGGGGACAGGACATCCTACGAGCAGTACTTC. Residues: CASSLVGGDRTSYEQYF.

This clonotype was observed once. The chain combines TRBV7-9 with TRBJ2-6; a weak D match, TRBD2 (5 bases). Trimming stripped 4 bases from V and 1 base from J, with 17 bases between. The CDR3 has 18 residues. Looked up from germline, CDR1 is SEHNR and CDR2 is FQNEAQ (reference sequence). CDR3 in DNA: TGTGCCAGCAGCTCTCGCTGGCAAAGAGGGTCTGGGGCCAACGTCCTGACTTTC. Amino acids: CASSSRWQRGSGANVLTF.